This T cell receptor (beta chain) was retrieved from a study of blood T cell repertoires in COVID-19. Study-wide context: The United States, Italy and Spain were the sources of the acute and convalescent COVID-19 samples. T cells, B-cell-depleted T cells, or PBMCs provided the cDNA or gDNA that served as material.

Sequencing used immunoSEQ multiplex PCR; TCRdb keeps in-frame clones, though not all of them. This sample yields about 140,000 clones, of which over 80% are seen a single time; around 11% belongs to the top ten. The TCR originated in a man aged 55 to 70 who had recovered from COVID-19. The sequenced sample consisted of PBMCs or T cells enriched from blood (not recorded which).

CDR3 residues: CASSPIKEAGNTIYF. DNA for the CDR3: TGTGCCAGCAGCCCCATAAAGGAGGCTGGAAACACCATATATTTT. The V call is TRBV7-8, the J call TRBJ1-3; D gene ambiguous. The CDR3 is 15 residues long. Germline lookup yields CDR1 SGHVS and CDR2 FQNEAQ. V was shortened by 5 bases and J by 2 bases, with 13 bases between the two germline ends.